This T cell receptor (beta chain) appears in the sequencing data of a study of graft-versus-host responses after intestinal transplantation. Here immunoSEQ multiplex PCR was the method, and the copy in TCRdb shows in-frame clones only, minus some. The profile shows 10,000 to 15,000 clones, about 30% of them singletons. The CDR3 has 13 residues. Per germline, CDR1 SQVTM and CDR2 ANQGSEA. V gave up 0 bases and J gave up 0 bases, with 6 bases separating them. About this clone: A much larger clone is a single base away; this may be a read error.

Researchers placed about 200,000 CFSE-labeled responder cells in culture with about 200,000 irradiated, violet-dye-labeled stimulator cells. The clonotype was recovered from a human patient who received an intestinal transplant. The source was alloreactive CD8+ T cells from a mixed lymphocyte reaction culture, collected before intestinal transplant. Stated subset: CFSE-low proliferating T cells sorted from roughly six-day pre-transplant mixed lymphocyte reaction (GvH or HvG direction). The V and J genes are TRBV29-1 and TRBJ2-7, with D possibly TRBD1 on 5 matching bases. The CDR3 here is CSVEDRVSYEQYF. The CDR3 region has the DNA TGCAGCGTTGAAGACAGGGTCTCCTACGAGCAGTACTTC.